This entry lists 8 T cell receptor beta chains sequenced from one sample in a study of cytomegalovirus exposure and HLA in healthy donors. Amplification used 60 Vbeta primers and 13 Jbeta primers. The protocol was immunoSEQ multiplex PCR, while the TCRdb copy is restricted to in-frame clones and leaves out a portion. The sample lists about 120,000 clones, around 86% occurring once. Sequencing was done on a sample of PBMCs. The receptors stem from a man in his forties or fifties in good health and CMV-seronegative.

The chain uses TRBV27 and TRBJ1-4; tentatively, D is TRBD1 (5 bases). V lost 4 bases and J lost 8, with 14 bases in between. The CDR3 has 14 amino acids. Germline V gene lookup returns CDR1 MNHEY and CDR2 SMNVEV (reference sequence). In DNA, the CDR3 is TGTGCCAGCAGTTCGCAAGGGGCGCGAGAAAAACTGTTTTTT. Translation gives CASSSQGAREKLFF.

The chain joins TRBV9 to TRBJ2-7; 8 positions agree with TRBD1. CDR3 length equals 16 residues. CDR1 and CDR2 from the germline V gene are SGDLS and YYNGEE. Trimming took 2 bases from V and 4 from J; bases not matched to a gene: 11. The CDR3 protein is CASSVDPGQGQYEQYF. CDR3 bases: TGTGCCAGCAGCGTTGACCCCGGACAGGGACAATACGAGCAGTACTTC.

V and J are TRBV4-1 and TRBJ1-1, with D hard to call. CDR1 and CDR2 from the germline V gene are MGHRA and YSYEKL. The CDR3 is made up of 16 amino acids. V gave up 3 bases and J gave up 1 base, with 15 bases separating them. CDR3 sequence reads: CASSQPPGTRNTEAFF. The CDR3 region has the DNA TGCGCCAGCAGCCAGCCCCCGGGAACGAGGAACACTGAAGCTTTCTTT.

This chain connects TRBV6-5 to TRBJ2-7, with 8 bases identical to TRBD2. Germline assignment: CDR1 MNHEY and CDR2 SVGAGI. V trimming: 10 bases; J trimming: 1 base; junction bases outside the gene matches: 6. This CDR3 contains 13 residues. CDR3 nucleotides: TGTGCCACCAGGACTAGCCATTCCTACGAGCAGTACTTC. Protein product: CATRTSHSYEQYF.

The CDR3 DNA sequence: TGCGCCAGCAGCTTTCGGGGACAGGGGACCTATGGCTACACCTTC. Its protein is CASSFRGQGTYGYTF. This chain connects TRBV5-1 to TRBJ1-2, with TRBD1 identical over 10 bases. This CDR3 has 15 residues. V gave up 2 bases and J gave up 4 bases; unmatched junction bases: 5. Germline values: CDR1 SGHRS, CDR2 YFSETQ.

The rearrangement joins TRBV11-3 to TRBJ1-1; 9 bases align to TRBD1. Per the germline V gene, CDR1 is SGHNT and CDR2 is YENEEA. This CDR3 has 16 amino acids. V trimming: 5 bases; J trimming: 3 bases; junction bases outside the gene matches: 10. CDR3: CASSQTGTGQDTEAFF. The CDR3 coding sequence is TGTGCCAGCAGCCAGACCGGGACAGGGCAGGACACTGAAGCTTTCTTT.

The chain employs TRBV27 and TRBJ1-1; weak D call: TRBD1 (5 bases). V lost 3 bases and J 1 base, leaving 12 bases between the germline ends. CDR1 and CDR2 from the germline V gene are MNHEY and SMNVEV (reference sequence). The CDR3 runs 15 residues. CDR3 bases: TGTGCCAGCAGTTTGGAGGGACGGTGGAACACTGAAGCTTTCTTT. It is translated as CASSLEGRWNTEAFF.

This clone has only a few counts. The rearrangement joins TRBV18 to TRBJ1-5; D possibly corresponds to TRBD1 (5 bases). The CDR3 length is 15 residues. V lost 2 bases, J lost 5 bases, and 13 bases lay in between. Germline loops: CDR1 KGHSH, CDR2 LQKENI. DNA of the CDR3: TGTGCCAGCTCACCAGATGGTAGGGGCTATCAGCCCCAGCATTTT. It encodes CASSPDGRGYQPQHF.